Included here is one T cell receptor (beta chain) sequence, with context. The data are from a study of shared T cell receptors in the human thymus. The table came from immunoSEQ multiplex PCR; TCRdb's copy has only in-frame clones and leaves some out. Among under 700,000 clones listed, about 80% were seen once. In germline, CDR1 is MGHRA, CDR2 YSYEKL. V was clipped by 0 bases and J by 4 bases; unmatched bases: 9. The CDR3 covers 17 residues. The sample was also reused in another study, on human thymus T cells. As that report states: The donors were infants in Finland with congenital heart defects, otherwise immunologically healthy. Resections from corrective heart surgery provided thymus tissue. Gene usage for V and J segments appeared biased in thymic and blood repertoires. Highly overlapping thymic repertoires in unrelated individuals were reported by related research.

The source material was thymocytes. The sequence came from a boy under three years old with a congenital heart defect. The V and J genes are TRBV4-1 and TRBJ2-7, with 10 bases that match TRBD2. CDR3 region: CASSQDFLAGDLYEQYF. The CDR3, as DNA: TGCGCCAGCAGCCAAGATTTCCTAGCGGGAGATTTATACGAGCAGTACTTC.